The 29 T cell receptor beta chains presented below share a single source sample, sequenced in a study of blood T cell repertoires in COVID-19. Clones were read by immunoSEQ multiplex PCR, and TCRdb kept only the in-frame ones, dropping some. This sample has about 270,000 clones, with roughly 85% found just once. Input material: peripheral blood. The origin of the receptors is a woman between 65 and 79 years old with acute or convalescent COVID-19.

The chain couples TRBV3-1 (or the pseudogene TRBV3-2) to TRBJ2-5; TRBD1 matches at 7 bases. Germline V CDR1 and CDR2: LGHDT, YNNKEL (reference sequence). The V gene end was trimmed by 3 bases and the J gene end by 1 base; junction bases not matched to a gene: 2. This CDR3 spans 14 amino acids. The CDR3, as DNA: TGTGCCAGCAGCCAGACAGGGCCCCAAGAGACCCAGTACTTC. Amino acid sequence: CASSQTGPQETQYF.

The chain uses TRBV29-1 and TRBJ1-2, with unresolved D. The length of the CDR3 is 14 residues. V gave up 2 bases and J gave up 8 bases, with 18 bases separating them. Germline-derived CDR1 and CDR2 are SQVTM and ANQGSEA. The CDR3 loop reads CSVELAESPRGYTF. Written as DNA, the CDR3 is TGCAGCGTTGAATTGGCGGAATCACCTCGGGGCTACACCTTC. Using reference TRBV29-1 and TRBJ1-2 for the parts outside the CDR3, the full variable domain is SAVISQKPSRDICQRGTSLTIQCQVDSQVTMMFWYRQQPGQSLTLIATANQGSEATYESGFVIDKFPISRPNLTFSTLTVSNMSPEDSSIYLCSVELAESPRGYTFGSGTRLTVV.

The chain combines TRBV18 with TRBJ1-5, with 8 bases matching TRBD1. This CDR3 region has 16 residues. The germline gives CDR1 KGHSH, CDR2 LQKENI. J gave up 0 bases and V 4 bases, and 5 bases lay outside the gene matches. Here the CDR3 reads CASSLNQGASNQPQHF. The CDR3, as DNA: TGTGCCAGCTCACTCAACCAGGGGGCTAGCAATCAGCCCCAGCATTTT.

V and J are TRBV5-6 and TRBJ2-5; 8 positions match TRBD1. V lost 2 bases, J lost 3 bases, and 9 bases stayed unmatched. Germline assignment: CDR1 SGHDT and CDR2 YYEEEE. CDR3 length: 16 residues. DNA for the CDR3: TGTGCCAGCAGCTTTCCCCTGGACAGGGCAAAAGAGACCCAGTACTTC. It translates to CASSFPLDRAKETQYF.

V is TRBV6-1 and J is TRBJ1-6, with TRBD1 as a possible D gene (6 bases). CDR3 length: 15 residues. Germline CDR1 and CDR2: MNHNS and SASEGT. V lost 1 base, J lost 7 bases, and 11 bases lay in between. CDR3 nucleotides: TGTGCCAGCAGTGAAGGGGCCAGGGGAAATTCACCCCTCCACTTT. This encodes CASSEGARGNSPLHF.

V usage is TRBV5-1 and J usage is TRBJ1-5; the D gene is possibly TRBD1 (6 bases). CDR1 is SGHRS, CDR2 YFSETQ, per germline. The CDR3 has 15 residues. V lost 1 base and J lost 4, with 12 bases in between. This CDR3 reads CASSLSGTPNQPQHF. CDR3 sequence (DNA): TGCGCCAGCAGCTTGTCGGGGACACCTAATCAGCCCCAGCATTTT. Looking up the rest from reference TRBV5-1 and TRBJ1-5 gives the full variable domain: KAGVTQTPRYLIKTRGQQVTLSCSPISGHRSVSWYQQTPGQGLQFLFEYFSETQRNKGNFPGRFSGRQFSNSRSEMNVSTLELGDSALYLCASSLSGTPNQPQHFGDGTRLSIL.

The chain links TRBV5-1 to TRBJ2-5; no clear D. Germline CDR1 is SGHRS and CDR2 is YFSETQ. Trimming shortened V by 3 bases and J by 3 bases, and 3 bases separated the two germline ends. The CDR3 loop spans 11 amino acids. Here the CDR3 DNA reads TGCGCCAGCAGCTCTAAAGAGACCCAGTACTTC. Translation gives CASSSKETQYF.

CDR3 nucleotide sequence: TGCGCCAGCAAGAGAGAACTGAACACTGAAGCTTTCTTT. Protein product: CASKRELNTEAFF. The chain combines TRBV10-1 with TRBJ1-1; D unclear. Germline loops: CDR1 WNHNN, CDR2 SYGVQD (reference sequence). V lost 7 bases, J lost 0 bases, and 9 bases lay in between. The CDR3 covers 13 residues.

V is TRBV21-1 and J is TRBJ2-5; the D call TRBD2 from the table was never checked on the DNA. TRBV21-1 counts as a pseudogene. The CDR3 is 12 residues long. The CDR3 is CASSPWVGGPYF. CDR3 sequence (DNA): TGTGCCAGCAGCCCCTGGGTGGGGGGGCCGTACTTC.

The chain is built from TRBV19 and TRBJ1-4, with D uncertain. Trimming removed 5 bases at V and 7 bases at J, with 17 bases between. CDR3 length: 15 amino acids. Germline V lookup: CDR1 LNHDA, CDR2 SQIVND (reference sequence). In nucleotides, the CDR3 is TGTGCCAGTAGTCAGAGGAGGGATCGGATTGAAAAACTGTTTTTT. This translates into CASSQRRDRIEKLFF. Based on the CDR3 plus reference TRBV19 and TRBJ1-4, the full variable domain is DGGITQSPKYLFRKEGQNVTLSCEQNLNHDAMYWYRQDPGQGLRLIYYSQIVNDFQKGDIAEGYSVSREKKESFPLTVTSAQKNPTAFYLCASSQRRDRIEKLFFGSGTQLSVL.

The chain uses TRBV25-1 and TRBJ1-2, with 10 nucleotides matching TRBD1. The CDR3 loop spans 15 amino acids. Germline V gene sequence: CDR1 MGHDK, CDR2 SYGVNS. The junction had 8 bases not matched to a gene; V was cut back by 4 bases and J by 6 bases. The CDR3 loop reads CASSVRTGGTNGYTF. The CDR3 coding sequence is TGTGCCAGCAGTGTCCGGACAGGGGGGACCAATGGCTACACCTTC.

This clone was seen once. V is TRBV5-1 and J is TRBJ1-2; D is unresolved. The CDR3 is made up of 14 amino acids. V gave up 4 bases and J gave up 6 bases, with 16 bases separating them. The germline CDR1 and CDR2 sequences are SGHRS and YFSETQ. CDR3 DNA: TGCGCCAGCAGCCCGGGGTCCCGGATGGATGGCTACACCTTC. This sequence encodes CASSPGSRMDGYTF.

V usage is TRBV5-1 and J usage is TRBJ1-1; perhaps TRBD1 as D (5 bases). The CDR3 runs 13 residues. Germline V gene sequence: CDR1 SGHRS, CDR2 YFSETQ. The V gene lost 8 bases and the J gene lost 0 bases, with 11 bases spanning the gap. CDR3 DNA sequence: TGCGCCAGTTCAACAGGAGTGAACACTGAAGCTTTCTTT. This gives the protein CASSTGVNTEAFF.

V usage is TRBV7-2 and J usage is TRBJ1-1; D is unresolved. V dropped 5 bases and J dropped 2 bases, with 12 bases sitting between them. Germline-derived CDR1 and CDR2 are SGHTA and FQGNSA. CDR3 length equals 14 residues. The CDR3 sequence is CASSPTTLNTEAFF. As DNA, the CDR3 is TGTGCCAGCAGCCCCACAACGTTAAACACTGAAGCTTTCTTT.

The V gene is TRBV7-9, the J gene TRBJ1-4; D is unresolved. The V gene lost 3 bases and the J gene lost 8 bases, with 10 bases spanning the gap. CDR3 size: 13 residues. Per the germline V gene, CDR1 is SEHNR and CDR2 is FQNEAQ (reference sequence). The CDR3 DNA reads TGTGCCAGCAGCTTGGGCCCGGGGGAAAAACTGTTTTTT. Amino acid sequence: CASSLGPGEKLFF.

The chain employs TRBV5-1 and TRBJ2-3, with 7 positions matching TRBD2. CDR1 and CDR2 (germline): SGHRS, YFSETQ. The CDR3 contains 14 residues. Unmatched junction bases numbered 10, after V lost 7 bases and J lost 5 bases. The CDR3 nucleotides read TGCGCCAGCCAAAAGAGGGCGGGGGAAGATACGCAGTATTTT. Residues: CASQKRAGEDTQYF.

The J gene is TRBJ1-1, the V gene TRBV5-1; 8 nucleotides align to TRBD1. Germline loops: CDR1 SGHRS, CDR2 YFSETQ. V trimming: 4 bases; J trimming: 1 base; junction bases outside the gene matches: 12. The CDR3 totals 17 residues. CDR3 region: CASSAHRGSVRNTEAFF. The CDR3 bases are TGCGCCAGCAGCGCACACAGGGGGTCGGTCAGGAACACTGAAGCTTTCTTT.

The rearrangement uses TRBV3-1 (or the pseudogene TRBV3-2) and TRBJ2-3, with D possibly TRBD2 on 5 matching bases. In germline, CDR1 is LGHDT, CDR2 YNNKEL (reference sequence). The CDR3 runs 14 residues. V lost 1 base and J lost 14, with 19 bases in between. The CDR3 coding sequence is TGTGCCAGCAGCCAAGTCCCGGAGACTAATCCAAGGTATTTT. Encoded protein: CASSQVPETNPRYF.

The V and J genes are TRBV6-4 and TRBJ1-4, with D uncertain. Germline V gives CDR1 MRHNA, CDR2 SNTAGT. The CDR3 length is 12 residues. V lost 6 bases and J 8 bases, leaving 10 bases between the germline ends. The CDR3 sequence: CASRRPMEKLFF. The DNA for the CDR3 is TGTGCCAGCAGGCGGCCTATGGAAAAACTGTTTTTT.

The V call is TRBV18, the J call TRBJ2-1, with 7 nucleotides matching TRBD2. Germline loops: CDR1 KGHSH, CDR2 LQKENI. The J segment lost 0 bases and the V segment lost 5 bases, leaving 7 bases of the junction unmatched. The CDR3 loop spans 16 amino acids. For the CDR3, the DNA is TGTGCCAGCTCAAACCTAGCGGCGAGCTCCTACAATGAGCAGTTCTTC. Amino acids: CASSNLAASSYNEQFF.

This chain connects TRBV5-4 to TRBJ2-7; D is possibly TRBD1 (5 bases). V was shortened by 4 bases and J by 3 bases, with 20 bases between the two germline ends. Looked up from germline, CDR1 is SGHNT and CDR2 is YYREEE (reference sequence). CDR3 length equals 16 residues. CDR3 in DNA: TGTGCCAGCAGCCGCAACGGTCCCAGGGCCCTCTACGAGCAGTACTTC. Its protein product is CASSRNGPRALYEQYF.

CDR3 in amino acids: CASSAGTGSGYTF. Here the CDR3 DNA reads TGTGCCAGCAGCGCCGGGACAGGGTCTGGCTACACCTTC. The chain carries TRBV12-3 or TRBV12-4 and TRBJ1-2, with 9 bases that match TRBD1. This CDR3 is 13 amino acids long. The J segment lost 7 bases and the V segment lost 6 bases, leaving 6 bases of the junction unmatched.

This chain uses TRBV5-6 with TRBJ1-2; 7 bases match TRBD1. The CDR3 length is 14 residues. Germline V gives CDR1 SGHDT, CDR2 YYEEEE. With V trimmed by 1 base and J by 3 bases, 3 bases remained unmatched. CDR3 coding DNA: TGTGCCAGCAGCTTGACAGGGGCAGACTATGGCTACACCTTC. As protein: CASSLTGADYGYTF.

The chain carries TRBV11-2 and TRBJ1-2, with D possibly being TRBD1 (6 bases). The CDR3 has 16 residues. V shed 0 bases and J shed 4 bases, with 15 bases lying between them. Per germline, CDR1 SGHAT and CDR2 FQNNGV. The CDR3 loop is CASSLDPHRAGYGYTF. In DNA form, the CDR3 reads TGTGCCAGCAGCTTAGATCCCCACAGGGCTGGCTATGGCTACACCTTC.

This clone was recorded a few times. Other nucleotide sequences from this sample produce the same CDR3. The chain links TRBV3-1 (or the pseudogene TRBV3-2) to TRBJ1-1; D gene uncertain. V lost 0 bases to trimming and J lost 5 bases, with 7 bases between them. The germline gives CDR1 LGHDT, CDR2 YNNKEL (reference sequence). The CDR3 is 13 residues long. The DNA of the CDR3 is TGTGCCAGCAGCCAAGATCGGCGGACTGAAGCTTTCTTT. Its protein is CASSQDRRTEAFF.

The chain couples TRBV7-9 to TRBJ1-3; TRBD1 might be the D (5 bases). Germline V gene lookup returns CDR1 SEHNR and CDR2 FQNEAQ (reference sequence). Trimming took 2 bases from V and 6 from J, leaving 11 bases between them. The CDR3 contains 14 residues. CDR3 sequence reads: CASSLQGRVNTIYF. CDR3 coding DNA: TGTGCCAGCAGCTTACAGGGAAGGGTAAACACCATATATTTT.

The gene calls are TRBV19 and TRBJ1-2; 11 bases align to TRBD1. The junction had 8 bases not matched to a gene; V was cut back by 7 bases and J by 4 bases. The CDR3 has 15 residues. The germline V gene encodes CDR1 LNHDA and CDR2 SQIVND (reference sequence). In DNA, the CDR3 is TGTGCCAGTACCTCGCCAGGGACAGGGGGCTATGGCTACACCTTC. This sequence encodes CASTSPGTGGYGYTF.

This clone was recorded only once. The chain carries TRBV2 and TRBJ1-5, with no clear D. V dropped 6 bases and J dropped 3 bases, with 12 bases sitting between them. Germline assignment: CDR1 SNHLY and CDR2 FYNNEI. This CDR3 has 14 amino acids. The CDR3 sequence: CASRPGPANQPQHF. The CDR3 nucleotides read TGTGCCAGCAGGCCAGGTCCCGCCAATCAGCCCCAGCATTTT.

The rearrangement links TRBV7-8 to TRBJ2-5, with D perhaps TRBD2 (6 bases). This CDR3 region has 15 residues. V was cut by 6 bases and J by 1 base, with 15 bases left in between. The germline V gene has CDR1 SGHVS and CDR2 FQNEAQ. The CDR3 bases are TGTGCCAGCAGGGGAGGACTGACAAGCCAAGAGACCCAGTACTTC. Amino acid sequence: CASRGGLTSQETQYF.